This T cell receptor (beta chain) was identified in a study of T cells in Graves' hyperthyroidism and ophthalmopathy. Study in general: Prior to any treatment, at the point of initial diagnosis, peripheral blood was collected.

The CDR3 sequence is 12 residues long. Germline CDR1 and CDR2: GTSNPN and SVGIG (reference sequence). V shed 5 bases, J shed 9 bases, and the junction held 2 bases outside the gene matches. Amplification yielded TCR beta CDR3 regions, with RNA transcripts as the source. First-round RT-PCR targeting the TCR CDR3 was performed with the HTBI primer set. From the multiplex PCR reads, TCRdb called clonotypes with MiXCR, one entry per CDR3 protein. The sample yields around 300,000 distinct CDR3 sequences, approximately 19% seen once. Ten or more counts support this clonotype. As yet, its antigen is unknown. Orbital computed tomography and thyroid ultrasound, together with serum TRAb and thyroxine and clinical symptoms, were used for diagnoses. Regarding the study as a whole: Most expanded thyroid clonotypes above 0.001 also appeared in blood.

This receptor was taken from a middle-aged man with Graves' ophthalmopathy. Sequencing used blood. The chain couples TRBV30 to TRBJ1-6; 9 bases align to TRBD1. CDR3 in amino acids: CAWDRGGSPLHF. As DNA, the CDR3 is TGTGCCTGGGACAGGGGGGGTTCACCCCTCCACTTT.